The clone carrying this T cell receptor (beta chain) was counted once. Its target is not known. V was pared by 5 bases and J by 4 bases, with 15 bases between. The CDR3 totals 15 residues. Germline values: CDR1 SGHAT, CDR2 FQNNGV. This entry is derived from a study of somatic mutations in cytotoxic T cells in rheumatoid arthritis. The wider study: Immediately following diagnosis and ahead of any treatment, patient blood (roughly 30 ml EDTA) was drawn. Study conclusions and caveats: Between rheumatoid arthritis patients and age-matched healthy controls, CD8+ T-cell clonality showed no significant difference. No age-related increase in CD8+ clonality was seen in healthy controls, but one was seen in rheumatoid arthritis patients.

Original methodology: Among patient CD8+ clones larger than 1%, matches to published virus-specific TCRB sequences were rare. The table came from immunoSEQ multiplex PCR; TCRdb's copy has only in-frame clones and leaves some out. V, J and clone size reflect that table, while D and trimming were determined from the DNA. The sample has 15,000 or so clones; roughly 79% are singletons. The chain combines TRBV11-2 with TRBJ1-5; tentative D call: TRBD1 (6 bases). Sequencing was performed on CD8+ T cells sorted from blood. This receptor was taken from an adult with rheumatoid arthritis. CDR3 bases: TGTGCCAGCAGCCCACCAGGGGTTGGAAATCAGCCCCAGCATTTT. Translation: CASSPPGVGNQPQHF.